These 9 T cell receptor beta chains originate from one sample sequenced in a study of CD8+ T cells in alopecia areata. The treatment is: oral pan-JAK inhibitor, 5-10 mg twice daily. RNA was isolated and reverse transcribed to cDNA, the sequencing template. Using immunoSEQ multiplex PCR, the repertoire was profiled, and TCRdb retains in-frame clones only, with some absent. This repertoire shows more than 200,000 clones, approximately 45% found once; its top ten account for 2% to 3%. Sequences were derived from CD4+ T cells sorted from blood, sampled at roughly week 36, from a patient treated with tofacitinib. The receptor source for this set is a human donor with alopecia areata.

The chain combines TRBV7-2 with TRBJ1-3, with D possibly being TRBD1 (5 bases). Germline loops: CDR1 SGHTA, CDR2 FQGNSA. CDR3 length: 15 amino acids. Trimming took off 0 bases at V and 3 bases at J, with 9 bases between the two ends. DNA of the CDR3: TGTGCCAGCAGCTTAGCGCGGCAGGGTGGAAACACCATATATTTT. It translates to CASSLARQGGNTIYF.

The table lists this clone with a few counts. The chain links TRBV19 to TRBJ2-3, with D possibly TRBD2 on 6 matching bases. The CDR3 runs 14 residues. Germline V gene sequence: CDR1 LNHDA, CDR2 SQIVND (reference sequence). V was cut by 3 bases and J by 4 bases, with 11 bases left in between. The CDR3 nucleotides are TGTGCCAGTAGTATTGGAGGGGTCTCAGATACGCAGTATTTT. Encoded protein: CASSIGGVSDTQYF.

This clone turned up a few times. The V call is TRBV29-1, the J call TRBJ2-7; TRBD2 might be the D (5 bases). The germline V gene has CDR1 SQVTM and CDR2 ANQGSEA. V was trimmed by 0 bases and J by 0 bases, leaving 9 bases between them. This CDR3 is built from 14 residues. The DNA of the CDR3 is TGCAGCGTTGAAGACCGGACTGGCTCCTACGAGCAGTACTTC. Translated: CSVEDRTGSYEQYF.

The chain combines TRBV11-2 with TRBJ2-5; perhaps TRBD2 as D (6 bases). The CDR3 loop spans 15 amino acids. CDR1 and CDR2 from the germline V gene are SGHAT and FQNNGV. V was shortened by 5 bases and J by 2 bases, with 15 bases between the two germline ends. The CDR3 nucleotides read TGTGCCAGCAGCCCACGTGGAGGGGTACAAGAGACCCAGTACTTC. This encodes CASSPRGGVQETQYF.

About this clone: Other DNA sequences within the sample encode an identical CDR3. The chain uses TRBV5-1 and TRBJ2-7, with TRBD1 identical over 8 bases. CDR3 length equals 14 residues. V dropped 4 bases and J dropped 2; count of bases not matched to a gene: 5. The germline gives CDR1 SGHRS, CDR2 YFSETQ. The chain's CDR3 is CASSPGQGAYEQYF. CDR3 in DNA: TGCGCCAGCAGCCCCGGACAGGGAGCCTACGAGCAGTACTTC.

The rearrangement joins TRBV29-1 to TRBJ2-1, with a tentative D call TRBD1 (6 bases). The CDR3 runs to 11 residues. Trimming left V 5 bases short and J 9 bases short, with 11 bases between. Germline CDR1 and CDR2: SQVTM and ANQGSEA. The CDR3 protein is CSVTGPGEQFF. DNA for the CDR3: TGCAGCGTTACAGGGCCCGGTGAGCAGTTCTTC.

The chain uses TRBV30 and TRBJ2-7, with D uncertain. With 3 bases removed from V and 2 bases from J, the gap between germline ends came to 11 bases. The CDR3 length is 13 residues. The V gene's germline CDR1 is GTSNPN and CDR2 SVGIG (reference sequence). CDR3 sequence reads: CAWSPPVTYEQYF. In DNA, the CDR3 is TGTGCCTGGAGCCCGCCGGTAACCTACGAGCAGTACTTC.

The CDR3 loop is CASSDTLGHHGELFF. CDR3 DNA: TGTGCCAGCAGTGATACTCTGGGACACCACGGGGAGCTGTTTTTT. The gene calls are TRBV2 and TRBJ2-2; a weak D match, TRBD1 (6 bases). This CDR3 spans 15 amino acids. V was clipped by 3 bases and J by 7 bases, with 15 bases between them. From germline, CDR1 is SNHLY and CDR2 FYNNEI.

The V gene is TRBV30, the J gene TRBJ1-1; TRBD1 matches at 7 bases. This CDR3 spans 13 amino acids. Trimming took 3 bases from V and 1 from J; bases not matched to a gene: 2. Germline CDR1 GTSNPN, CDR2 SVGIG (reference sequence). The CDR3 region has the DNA TGTGCCTGGAGACAGGGGACGAACACTGAAGCTTTCTTT. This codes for CAWRQGTNTEAFF. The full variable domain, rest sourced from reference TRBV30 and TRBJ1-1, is SQTIHQWPATLVQPVGSPLSLECTVEGTSNPNLYWYRQAAGRGLQLLFYSVGIGQISSEVPQNLSASRPQDRQFILSSKKLLLSDSGFYLCAWRQGTNTEAFFGQGTRLTVV.